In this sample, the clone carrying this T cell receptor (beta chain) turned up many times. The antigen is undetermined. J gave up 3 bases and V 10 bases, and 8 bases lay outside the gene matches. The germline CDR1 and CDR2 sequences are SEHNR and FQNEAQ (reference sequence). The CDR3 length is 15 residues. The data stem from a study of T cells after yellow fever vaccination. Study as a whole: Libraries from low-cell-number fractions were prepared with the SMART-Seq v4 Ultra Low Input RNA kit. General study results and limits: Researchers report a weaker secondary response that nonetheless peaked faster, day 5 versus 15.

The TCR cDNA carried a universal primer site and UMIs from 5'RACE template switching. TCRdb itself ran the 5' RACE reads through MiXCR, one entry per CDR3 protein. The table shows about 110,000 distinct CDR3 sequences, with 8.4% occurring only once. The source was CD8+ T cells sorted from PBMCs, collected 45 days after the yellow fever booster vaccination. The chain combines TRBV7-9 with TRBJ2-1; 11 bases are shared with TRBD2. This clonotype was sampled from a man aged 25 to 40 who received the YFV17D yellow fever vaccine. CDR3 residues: CAILEGTSGYNEQFF. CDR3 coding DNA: TGTGCCATCCTGGAGGGGACTAGCGGCTACAATGAGCAGTTCTTC. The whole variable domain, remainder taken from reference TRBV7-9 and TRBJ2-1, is DTGVSQNPRHKITKRGQNVTFRCDPISEHNRLYWYRQTLGQGPEFLTYFQNEAQLEKSRLLSDRFSAERPKGSFSTLEIQRTEQGDSAMYLCAILEGTSGYNEQFFGPGTRLTVL.